These T cell receptor beta chains were read from a single sample in a study of shared clonotypes between healthy human individuals. Assay: immunoSEQ multiplex PCR; the TCRdb copy retains only in-frame clones and omits some. The sample lists around 2,000,000 clones, approximately 95% occurring once. Material: naive CD8+ T cells sorted from blood. Receptors originate from a man aged 18 to 29 in good health. The CDR3 runs from the conserved cysteine through the conserved F or W. D genes are given only for firm matches. Part of the rows lack a size; the others show once, few, many or a class for expanded clones.

V gene	J gene	D gene	clone size	CDR3 length	CDR3 DNA	CDR3 protein
TRBV7-9	TRBJ2-7	.	.	12	TGTGCCAGCAGCCCGGACGGCTACGAGCAGTACTTC	CASSPDGYEQYF
TRBV21-1	TRBJ2-4	.	.	16	TGTGCCAGCAGCAAAGGTTCTTGGTCAGCCAAAAACATTCAGTACTTC	CASSKGSWSAKNIQYF
TRBV4-1	TRBJ2-7	.	.	14	TGCGCCAGCAGCCAAGGAGGGCTCTCCTACGAGCAGTACTTC	CASSQGGLSYEQYF
TRBV5-8	TRBJ1-2	.	.	13	TGTGCCAGCAGCTTGGAGGCAGCGTATGGCTACACCTTC	CASSLEAAYGYTF
TRBV6-1	TRBJ1-2	.	.	13	TGTGCCAGCGGAATGTCGGCTAACTATGGCTACACCTTC	CASGMSANYGYTF
TRBV4-1	TRBJ2-3	TRBD2	.	16	TGCGCCAGCAGCCAAGGGCCTAGCGGCAGCACAGATACGCAGTATTTT	CASSQGPSGSTDTQYF
TRBV2	TRBJ2-3	.	.	15	TGTGCCAGCAGTGAGTGGCTGGCCCTCACAGATACGCAGTATTTT	CASSEWLALTDTQYF
TRBV4-1	TRBJ2-7	TRBD2	.	14	TGCGCCAGCAGCCAACCGGGAGGGCCGGGGGAGCAGTACTTC	CASSQPGGPGEQYF
TRBV6-1	TRBJ2-1	.	.	11	TGTGCCAGCAGTGATACGATGGGGCAGTTCTTC	CASSDTMGQFF
TRBV2	TRBJ2-7	.	.	13	TGTGCCAGCCGCCTGCTCCAGGGGTACGAGCAGTACTTC	CASRLLQGYEQYF
TRBV7-9	TRBJ2-1	.	.	15	TGTGCCAGCAGCTTTCCTGTAGGCATGAGCAATGAGCAGTTCTTC	CASSFPVGMSNEQFF
TRBV4-3	TRBJ2-2	.	.	16	TGCGCCAGCAGCCTCGAACAGGATGGCATCGCCGGGGAGCTGTTTTTT	CASSLEQDGIAGELFF
TRBV11-2	TRBJ2-3	.	.	14	TGTGCCAGCAGCTTAGAGGAGGCCGCAGATACGCAGTATTTT	CASSLEEAADTQYF
TRBV6-5	TRBJ1-4	.	.	15	TGTGCCAGCAGTTACTCCGGGGGAACAAATGAAAAACTGTTTTTT	CASSYSGGTNEKLFF
TRBV28	TRBJ1-4	.	.	16	TGTGCCAGCAGTTTCGGGACACTTTCAACTAATGAAAAACTGTTTTTT	CASSFGTLSTNEKLFF
TRBV4-3	TRBJ1-4	.	.	16	TGCGCCAGCAGCTCGAAAACGGGACATACGAATGAAAAACTGTTTTTT	CASSSKTGHTNEKLFF
TRBV7-9	TRBJ2-1	TRBD2	.	18	TGTGCCAGCAGCACGACTAGCGGGGACCCACAATCCTACAATGAGCAGTTCTTC	CASSTTSGDPQSYNEQFF
TRBV4-3	TRBJ2-7	TRBD1	.	16	TGCGCCAGCAGCCAAACGACAGGGCAAGTAGGGTACGAGCAGTACTTC	CASSQTTGQVGYEQYF
TRBV6-1	TRBJ2-5	.	.	15	TGTGCCAGCACCCTCACCGGGGGTGCACAAGAGACCCAGTACTTC	CASTLTGGAQETQYF
TRBV9	TRBJ1-1	TRBD1	.	15	TGTGCCAGCACCCCAGGGGGGGGTGGGAACACTGAAGCTTTCTTT	CASTPGGGGNTEAFF
TRBV7-9	TRBJ1-2	.	.	14	TGTGCCAGCAGCTTAGGGGGCGCGGGGAGTGGCTACACCTTC	CASSLGGAGSGYTF
TRBV5-5	TRBJ1-2	.	.	14	TGTGCCAGCAGCTTGGGTAGGACCCCCACTGGCTACACCTTC	CASSLGRTPTGYTF
TRBV7-3	TRBJ2-5	TRBD2	.	16	TGTGCCAGCAGCCGCTTAGCGGGGGGATCACAAGAGACCCAGTACTTC	CASSRLAGGSQETQYF
TRBV6-6	TRBJ1-2	.	.	13	TGTGCCAGCAGTTCGGGCCAGCCCTTGGGCTACACCTTC	CASSSGQPLGYTF
TRBV6-6	TRBJ1-2	TRBD1	.	15	TGTGCCAGCAGGGACGAGCCGGGACAGGGAGTTGGCTACACCTTC	CASRDEPGQGVGYTF
TRBV28	TRBJ2-1	TRBD1	.	16	TGTGCCAGCAGTTCTCGGACAGGAAGCTCCTACAATGAGCAGTTCTTC	CASSSRTGSSYNEQFF
TRBV7-3	TRBJ1-1	.	once	14	TGTGCCGCCGGGGGGGTGCCCTTGGACACTGAAGCTTTCTTT	CAAGGVPLDTEAFF
TRBV5-4	TRBJ2-7	TRBD1	.	13	TGTGCCAGCAGCTTCGACAGGGGATACGAGCAGTACTTC	CASSFDRGYEQYF
TRBV29-1	TRBJ2-7	.	.	13	TGCAGCGTTGAAGTCTCCAGTTCCTACGAGCAGTACTTC	CSVEVSSSYEQYF
TRBV30	TRBJ2-1	TRBD2	.	13	TGTGCCTGGGGGACTAGCGGGAGAAATGAGCAGTTCTTC	CAWGTSGRNEQFF
TRBV7-2	TRBJ1-5	.	.	17	TGTGCCAGCAGCTTAGTGGCTGGGATGTATAGCAATCAGCCCCAGCATTTT	CASSLVAGMYSNQPQHF
TRBV15	TRBJ2-7	TRBD2	once	16	TGTGCCACCAGCAGAGATTTCGCGGCTAGCGGATACGAGCAGTACTTC	CATSRDFAASGYEQYF
TRBV4-3	TRBJ2-1	TRBD2	.	18	TGCGCCAGCAGCCAAGATCCTCCCGGGAGGTATGGCTACAATGAGCAGTTCTTC	CASSQDPPGRYGYNEQFF